These 9 T cell receptor beta chains were sequenced from one sample in a study of somatic mutations in cytotoxic T cells in rheumatoid arthritis. The protocol was immunoSEQ multiplex PCR, while the TCRdb copy is restricted to in-frame clones and leaves out a portion. This table has some 18,000 clones, about 81% appearing once. The material sequenced was CD8+ T cells sorted from blood. These receptors came from an adult with rheumatoid arthritis.

V and J are TRBV18 and TRBJ2-7, with 12 bases matching TRBD1. Germline assignment: CDR1 KGHSH and CDR2 LQKENI. The CDR3 spans 16 residues. V lost 5 bases and J lost 3; bases outside the gene matches: 8. The CDR3 region is CASSATGQGAVYEQYF. CDR3 sequence (DNA): TGTGCCAGCTCAGCCACGGGACAGGGGGCAGTCTACGAGCAGTACTTC.

This rearrangement joins TRBV27 to TRBJ2-1, with 8 nucleotides matching TRBD1. This CDR3 spans 14 amino acids. In germline, CDR1 is MNHEY, CDR2 SMNVEV (reference sequence). V shed 5 bases and J 5 bases; nucleotides not matched to a gene: 5. CDR3 DNA: TGTGCCAGCAGTCAGGACAGGGACGACAATGAGCAGTTCTTC. Its translation is CASSQDRDDNEQFF.

In this sample, this clone turned up once. The V call is TRBV10-3, the J call TRBJ2-7; D gene uncertain. Germline CDR1 reads ENHRY; CDR2 reads SYGVKD. The V end lost 0 bases, the J end lost 5 bases, and 5 bases lay between the germline ends. The CDR3 has 12 amino acids. The CDR3: CAISESENEQYF. Written as DNA, the CDR3 is TGTGCCATCAGTGAGTCGGAAAACGAGCAGTACTTC.

The gene calls are TRBV7-8 and TRBJ2-7; 9 bases fit TRBD2. The V and J ends lost 1 base and 2 bases, in that order; junction bases with no gene match: 3. The germline V gene has CDR1 SGHVS and CDR2 FQNEAQ. There are 15 residues in the CDR3. The CDR3 region is CASSLVAGEAYEQYF. The CDR3 DNA reads as TGTGCCAGCAGCTTAGTAGCGGGGGAGGCCTACGAGCAGTACTTC.

There are a few counts of this clone. This sequence joins TRBV10-3 and TRBJ2-3; 8 nucleotides line up with TRBD1. This CDR3 region has 14 residues. CDR1 ENHRY and CDR2 SYGVKD come from the germline V gene. Trimming removed 3 bases from V and 7 bases from J; junction bases left unmatched: 6. The CDR3 DNA sequence: TGTGCCATCAGTGAACCGCAGGGGGCATATACGCAGTATTTT. Its protein product is CAISEPQGAYTQYF.

CDR3 residues: CASTLQGTEAFF. In DNA form, the CDR3 reads TGTGCCAGCACCCTACAGGGGACTGAAGCTTTCTTT. The chain carries TRBV7-6 and TRBJ1-1, with 7 bases that match TRBD1. From germline, CDR1 is SGHVS and CDR2 FNYEAQ. V shed 7 bases and J 5 bases; nucleotides not matched to a gene: 4. This CDR3 has 12 amino acids.

The genes are TRBV11-3 and TRBJ2-5, with D possibly matching TRBD2 (6 bases). In germline, CDR1 is SGHNT, CDR2 YENEEA. Trimming took 0 bases from V and 4 from J, leaving 6 bases between them. The CDR3 covers 13 residues. The CDR3 DNA sequence: TGTGCCAGCAGCTTAGAGGAGGGAGAGACCCAGTACTTC. Translation: CASSLEEGETQYF.

This chain links TRBV7-9 with TRBJ1-1, with a tentative D call TRBD1 (5 bases). The CDR3 length is 13 residues. V was pared by 1 base and J by 5 bases, with 8 bases between. Germline loops: CDR1 SEHNR, CDR2 FQNEAQ (reference sequence). CDR3 sequence reads: CASSLDWGTEAFF. For the CDR3, the DNA is TGTGCCAGCAGCTTAGATTGGGGGACTGAAGCTTTCTTT.

The V call is TRBV9, the J call TRBJ2-3; 12 nucleotides align to TRBD2. V lost 6 bases to trimming and J lost 6 bases; unmatched junction nucleotides: 8. This CDR3 comprises 15 residues. Germline V lookup: CDR1 SGDLS, CDR2 YYNGEE. CDR3 bases: TGTGCCAGCAAACCTCTAGCGGGGGGGCAGGATACGCAGTATTTT. Residues: CASKPLAGGQDTQYF. Based on the CDR3 plus reference TRBV9 and TRBJ2-3, the full variable domain is DSGVTQTPKHLITATGQRVTLRCSPRSGDLSVYWYQQSLDQGLQFLIQYYNGEERAKGNILERFSAQQFPDLHSELNLSSLELGDSALYFCASKPLAGGQDTQYFGPGTRLTVL.